What follows are 3 T cell receptor beta chains derived from one specimen sequenced in a study of cytomegalovirus exposure and HLA in healthy donors (dated by TCRdb to about 2017). Library construction relied on the immunoSEQ multiplex PCR assay. For the multiplex PCR, a mixture combining 60 forward primers for TCR Vbeta segments and 13 reverse primers for TCR Jbeta segments was used. The source is immuneACCESS, and TCRdb retained only in-frame sequences with V and J called. Part of the clones is not carried over; for the studies checked, unresolved V genes explain less than half of this, and the remainder is unexplained. This sample comprises 150,000 to 200,000 clones, roughly 85% of them detected only once. In total, the top ten clones hold nearly 4.5% of the sample. What was sequenced was PBMCs. These receptors originate from a woman aged 25 to 39 in good health and CMV-seropositive.

This clone was recorded a few times. V gene TRBV7-9 combines with J gene TRBJ2-2; 8 bases match TRBD2. V was clipped by 5 bases and J by 4 bases; unmatched bases: 9. Germline-derived CDR1 and CDR2 are SEHNR and FQNEAQ (reference sequence). This CDR3 spans 16 amino acids. The CDR3 is CASSLGSGEFTGELFF. DNA for the CDR3: TGTGCCAGCAGCCTGGGTAGCGGGGAATTCACCGGGGAGCTGTTTTTT. Complete variable domain (other parts from reference TRBV7-9 and TRBJ2-2): DTGVSQNPRHKITKRGQNVTFRCDPISEHNRLYWYRQTLGQGPEFLTYFQNEAQLEKSRLLSDRFSAERPKGSFSTLEIQRTEQGDSAMYLCASSLGSGEFTGELFFGEGSRLTVL.

This clone was recorded once. The chain is built from TRBV4-3 and TRBJ2-7; D may be TRBD1 (5 bases). This CDR3 has 15 amino acids. The germline gives CDR1 LGHNA, CDR2 YSLEER. Trimming took 0 bases from V and 3 from J, leaving 12 bases between them. CDR3 nucleotides: TGCGCCAGCAGCCAAGACACAGATAGGGGCTACGAGCAGTACTTC. It yields the protein CASSQDTDRGYEQYF.

There are a few counts of this clone. The V gene is TRBV19, the J gene TRBJ2-2, with D possibly being TRBD1 (6 bases). This CDR3 region has 14 residues. CDR1 is LNHDA, CDR2 SQIVND, per germline (reference sequence). The V end was cut by 9 bases, the J end by 3 bases, with 14 bases between. Written as DNA, the CDR3 is TGTGCCAGCTGCCCGAAGGGGGACACCGGGGAGCTGTTTTTT. This codes for CASCPKGDTGELFF.